This TCR beta chain emerged from a study of tumor-infiltrating lymphocytes in primary liver carcinoma. In the study overall: Primary liver carcinoma, confirmed by histopathology, was surgically resected. The study included patients who were men and women aged 30 to 69 years. Tumors were stage T1-T3 N0M0, roughly 4 to 11 cm across. Findings of the study overall: CD4+ and CD8+ repertoires could not be compared in these unsorted bulk samples.

Trimming took 2 bases from V and 8 from J, leaving 11 bases between them. Germline V gene data show CDR1 as MNHEY and CDR2 as SVGAGI. CDR3 length: 13 residues. As regards this clonotype: The antigen is not known.

Blood RNA was derived from unsorted whole blood, and germline DNA was extracted too. Starting from 400 to 500 ng of total RNA, TCR beta cDNA was produced with a primer in the constant region. Each TCR beta library was derived from three nested multiplex PCR rounds that employed slightly modified ARM-PCR. PCR rounds one and two used TRBV1-TRBV30 forward primers with a C-beta reverse primer for 10 cycles each. A single record per CDR3 protein comes from TCRdb applying MiXCR to the multiplex PCR reads. The data show 310,000 or so distinct CDR3 sequences, less than 65% seen once. This TCR was recovered from a man in his forties with primary liver carcinoma and hepatitis B virus infection. The chain joins TRBV6-5 to TRBJ2-3, with D maybe TRBD1 (5 bases). Sequencing was performed on peripheral blood. CDR3 DNA: TGTGCCAGCAGTTACGTAGGGCAGGGTACGCAGTATTTT. This sequence encodes CASSYVGQGTQYF.